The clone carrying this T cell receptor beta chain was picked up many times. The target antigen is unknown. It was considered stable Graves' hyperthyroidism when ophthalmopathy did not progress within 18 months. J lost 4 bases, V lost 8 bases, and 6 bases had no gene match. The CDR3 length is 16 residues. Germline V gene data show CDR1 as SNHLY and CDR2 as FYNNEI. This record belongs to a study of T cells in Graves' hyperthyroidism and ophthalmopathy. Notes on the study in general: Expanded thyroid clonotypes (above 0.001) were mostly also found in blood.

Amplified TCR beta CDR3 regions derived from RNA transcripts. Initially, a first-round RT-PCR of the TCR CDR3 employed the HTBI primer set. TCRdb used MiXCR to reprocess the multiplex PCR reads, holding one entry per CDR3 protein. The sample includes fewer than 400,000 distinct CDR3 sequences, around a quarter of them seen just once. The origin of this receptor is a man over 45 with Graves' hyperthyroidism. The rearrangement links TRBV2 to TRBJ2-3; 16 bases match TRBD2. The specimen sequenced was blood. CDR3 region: CASGGLAGGPADTQYF. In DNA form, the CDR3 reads TGTGCCAGCGGGGGACTAGCGGGAGGGCCGGCAGATACGCAGTATTTT.